This TCR beta chain was recorded in a study of CD8+CD57+ T cells in acquired aplastic anemia. Study-wide context: Average DNA yield from sorted CD4+ and CD8+ cells was around 3 ug.

This CDR3 comprises 16 residues. Germline CDR1 reads LNHDA; CDR2 reads SQIVND (reference sequence). The V gene end was trimmed by 7 bases and the J gene end by 9 bases; junction bases not matched to a gene: 9. CDR3 and TCR beta VDJ profiling relied on genomic DNA as the template. One entry per CDR3 protein, called by TCRdb with MiXCR from the reads. The sample yields hundreds of thousands of distinct CDR3 sequences, around 68% seen once. This clonotype was obtained from a human donor in good health, serving as a control. The chain employs TRBV19 and TRBJ2-1, with 16 positions matching TRBD2. The sample consisted of sorted CD4+, CD8+, or CD8+CD57+ T cells (not recorded which) from PBMCs. The CDR3 loop reads CASTEVGLAGGGEQFF. Here the CDR3 DNA reads TGTGCCAGTACCGAGGTGGGACTAGCGGGAGGGGGTGAGCAGTTCTTC.